These T cell receptor beta chains were read from a single sample in a study of shared clonotypes between healthy human individuals. TCRdb keeps only in-frame clones here, not all; method: immunoSEQ multiplex PCR. Of 2 million to 2.5 million clones in the sample, 95% were seen once. Sequencing was performed on naive CD4+ T cells sorted from blood. These receptors were obtained from a young man in good health. The CDR3 runs from the conserved cysteine through the conserved F or W. D genes are given only for firm matches. For some rows the clone size is stated as once, few or many, or as a class when expanded; others skip it.

TRBJ1-3,-,TRBV11-2,-,CASSLNRAGNTIYF,TGTGCCAGCAGCTTAAACCGCGCTGGAAACACCATATATTTT
TRBJ2-1,-,TRBV5-4,-,CASSLVGFNEQFF,TGTGCCAGCAGCTTGGTAGGGTTCAATGAGCAGTTCTTC
TRBJ2-7,-,TRBV4-1,-,CASSQGGGGEEQYF,TGCGCCAGCAGCCAAGGGGGAGGAGGGGAAGAGCAGTACTTC
TRBJ1-2,-,TRBV6-1,once,CASSESAGLRGYTF,TGTGCCAGCAGTGAATCGGCAGGGCTAAGGGGCTACACCTTC
TRBJ1-2,-,TRBV13,-,CASSFGDRPNYGYTF,TGTGCCAGCAGCTTCGGAGACAGACCTAACTATGGCTACACCTTC
TRBJ1-1,-,TRBV19,-,CASSPGLNTEAFF,TGTGCCAGTAGTCCAGGACTGAACACTGAAGCTTTCTTT
TRBJ2-3,TRBD2,TRBV10-3,-,CAAGGREGTDTQYF,TGTGCCGCCGGGGGGAGGGAGGGCACAGATACGCAGTATTTT
TRBJ2-7,TRBD2,TRBV7-2,once,CASSPRGAGYSWQYF,TGTGCCAGCAGCCCCCGGGGAGCGGGGTACTCGTGGCAGTACTTC
TRBJ2-5,-,TRBV6-6,-,CASSYGRTYQETQYF,TGTGCCAGCAGTTACGGCAGGACGTACCAAGAGACCCAGTACTTC
TRBJ1-5,TRBD1,TRBV2,-,CASIGGDSGNQPQHF,TGTGCCAGCATTGGGGGGGACAGCGGCAATCAGCCCCAGCATTTT
TRBJ1-2,TRBD1,TRBV5-1,-,CASSSRQGPWGYTF,TGCGCCAGCAGCTCTAGACAGGGCCCTTGGGGCTACACCTTC
TRBJ2-7,TRBD1,TRBV11-1,-,CASSLGAWDSSSYEQYF,TGTGCCAGCAGCTTAGGGGCGTGGGACAGCAGCTCCTACGAGCAGTACTTC
TRBJ2-5,TRBD2,TRBV11-2,-,CASSLVPSGQETQYF,TGTGCCAGCAGCTTAGTGCCTAGCGGACAAGAGACCCAGTACTTC
TRBJ1-1,TRBD1,TRBV18,-,CASSPGQGMNTEAFF,TGTGCCAGCTCACCGGGACAGGGAATGAACACTGAAGCTTTCTTT
TRBJ2-1,TRBD2,TRBV11-3,-,CASSVTSGSYNEQFF,TGTGCCAGCAGCGTGACTAGCGGGTCCTACAATGAGCAGTTCTTC
TRBJ2-1,-,TRBV7-6,-,CASSLAWGSAQFF,TGTGCCAGCAGCTTAGCGTGGGGTAGCGCTCAGTTCTTC
TRBJ2-3,TRBD2,TRBV7-9,-,CASSAGLNYADTQYF,TGTGCCAGCAGCGCGGGACTAAATTATGCAGATACGCAGTATTTT
TRBJ2-1,TRBD2,TRBV6-1,-,CASSGEVAGGPKQFF,TGTGCCAGCAGTGGGGAAGTAGCGGGAGGGCCGAAGCAGTTCTTC
TRBJ2-1,TRBD2,TRBV5-1,-,CASSLVTSGGLLSYNEQFF,TGCGCCAGCAGCTTGGTTACTAGCGGGGGGCTCCTTTCCTACAATGAGCAGTTCTTC
TRBJ2-3,-,TRBV11-3,-,CASGLRGGTQYF,TGTGCCAGCGGCCTGCGTGGGGGCACGCAGTATTTT
TRBJ1-4,-,TRBV7-6,-,CASSLAGAGRVVSTNEKLFF,TGTGCCAGCAGCTTAGCGGGTGCAGGGAGGGTCGTTTCAACTAATGAAAAACTGTTTTTT
TRBJ2-3,-,TRBV7-9,-,CASSKDSPSTDTQYF,TGTGCCAGCAGCAAGGACAGCCCTAGCACAGATACGCAGTATTTT
TRBJ1-4,TRBD1,TRBV19,-,CASSTTGTNEKLFF,TGTGCCAGTAGTACGACAGGGACCAACGAAAAACTGTTTTTT
TRBJ1-4,-,TRBV7-9,-,CASSLLGAGDNEKLFF,TGTGCCAGCAGCTTACTAGGGGCAGGGGATAATGAAAAACTGTTTTTT
TRBJ1-6,TRBD1,TRBV9,-,CASSTRATGGSNSPLHF,TGTGCCAGCAGCACGCGCGCGACAGGGGGTTCTAATTCACCCCTCCACTTT
TRBJ2-7,-,TRBV5-1,-,CASSLFGTGSYEQYF,TGCGCCAGCAGCTTGTTCGGCACAGGTTCCTACGAGCAGTACTTC
TRBJ1-1,-,TRBV15,-,CATSRATPSPLAFF,TGTGCCACCAGCAGAGCCACACCTTCCCCCCTGGCTTTCTTT
TRBJ2-7,-,TRBV18,-,CASSLDYPSSYEQYF,TGTGCCAGCTCCCTTGACTACCCTAGCTCCTACGAGCAGTACTTC
TRBJ2-7,TRBD1,TRBV4-1,-,CASSQGPFRTGGASYERYF,TGCGCCAGCAGCCAAGGCCCCTTTCGGACAGGGGGCGCCTCCTACGAGCGGTACTTC
TRBJ1-5,TRBD1,TRBV5-4,-,CASSLSTGGPNSNQPRHF,TGTGCCAGCAGCTTGAGTACAGGGGGCCCTAATAGCAATCAGCCCCGGCATTTT
TRBJ2-5,-,TRBV2,-,CASSDSSPQYF,TGTGCCAGCAGTGACAGCTCGCCTCAGTACTTC
TRBJ2-7,TRBD1,TRBV5-1,-,CASSALTGQPSEQYF,TGCGCCAGCAGCGCACTAACGGGACAGCCCAGCGAGCAGTACTTC
TRBJ2-7,-,TRBV6-5,-,CASSFLGEPYEQYF,TGTGCCAGCAGTTTTTTGGGGGAGCCCTACGAGCAGTACTTC
TRBJ2-6,TRBD1,TRBV5-1,-,CASSPVPGQGTGANVLTF,TGCGCCAGCAGCCCAGTCCCGGGACAGGGGACTGGGGCCAACGTCCTGACTTTC